The 24 T cell receptor beta chains in this list originate from one sample, sequenced in a study of blood T cell repertoires in COVID-19. Assay: immunoSEQ multiplex PCR; the TCRdb copy retains only in-frame clones and omits some. The profile shows around 290,000 clones, 85% to 90% of them singletons. Sequenced material: PBMCs or T cells enriched from blood (not recorded which). The receptors originated from a woman aged 55 to 70 in a cohort exposed to, infected with or recovered from COVID-19 (not recorded which).

V usage is TRBV5-1 and J usage is TRBJ2-7, with 7 bases identical to TRBD1. Trimming at V came to 0 bases and at J to 3 bases, leaving 9 bases not matched to a gene. The germline V gene encodes CDR1 SGHRS and CDR2 YFSETQ. The CDR3 length is 16 residues. The CDR3 spells CASSLVIGTEYYEQYF. In nucleotides, the CDR3 is TGCGCCAGCAGCTTGGTAATCGGGACAGAATACTACGAGCAGTACTTC. The entire variable domain, with the rest obtained from reference TRBV5-1 and TRBJ2-7, is as follows: KAGVTQTPRYLIKTRGQQVTLSCSPISGHRSVSWYQQTPGQGLQFLFEYFSETQRNKGNFPGRFSGRQFSNSRSEMNVSTLELGDSALYLCASSLVIGTEYYEQYFGPGTRLTVT.

The genes are TRBV28 and TRBJ1-1, with D possibly TRBD1 on 5 matching bases. The germline V gene has CDR1 MDHEN and CDR2 SYDVKM. V was pared by 3 bases and J by 0 bases, with 11 bases between. CDR3 length: 15 amino acids. The CDR3 DNA is TGTGCCAGCAGTTTTGGTTCAGGGCTGAACACTGAAGCTTTCTTT. Translated: CASSFGSGLNTEAFF.

The chain joins TRBV24-1 to TRBJ1-4, with no clear D. The V end was cut by 3 bases, the J end by 8 bases, with 6 bases between. CDR1 KGHDR and CDR2 SFDVKD come from the germline V gene. There are 12 residues in the CDR3. This chain's CDR3 is CATSDITEKLFF. The CDR3 coding sequence is TGTGCCACCAGTGATATAACAGAAAAACTGTTTTTT.

The J gene is TRBJ1-2, the V gene TRBV9; D is possibly TRBD1 (6 bases). With 0 bases removed from V and 6 bases from J, the gap between germline ends came to 9 bases. Germline CDR1 is SGDLS and CDR2 is YYNGEE. This CDR3 has 13 residues. DNA for the CDR3: TGTGCCAGCAGCGTAGACGGGGGGCATGGCTACACCTTC. Its protein is CASSVDGGHGYTF.

The chain links TRBV11-2 to TRBJ2-3; tentative D call: TRBD1 (5 bases). Looked up from germline, CDR1 is SGHAT and CDR2 is FQNNGV. The CDR3 totals 18 residues. Trimming left V 4 bases short and J 3 bases short, with 23 bases between. CDR3 residues: CASSSPRRGHMGTDTQYF. In DNA, the CDR3 is TGTGCCAGCAGCTCCCCCCGCCGTGGACATATGGGTACAGATACGCAGTATTTT.

The chain joins TRBV6-5 to TRBJ1-1; D is possibly TRBD1 (6 bases). Germline V CDR1 and CDR2: MNHEY, SVGAGI. V was trimmed by 0 bases and J by 0 bases, leaving 11 bases between them. This CDR3 is built from 16 residues. The CDR3 here is CASSYSFGQMNTEAFF. The CDR3 DNA follows: TGTGCCAGCAGTTACTCGTTCGGACAGATGAACACTGAAGCTTTCTTT.

This clone was seen a single time. The chain is built from TRBV28 and TRBJ2-7, with 8 bases that match TRBD2. Per germline, CDR1 MDHEN and CDR2 SYDVKM. V lost 4 bases to trimming and J lost 7 bases; unmatched junction nucleotides: 9. The CDR3 loop spans 14 amino acids. CDR3 in amino acids: CASSWGLGEREQYF. The CDR3 nucleotides are TGTGCCAGCAGTTGGGGACTAGGGGAGAGGGAGCAGTACTTC.

The V call is TRBV6-4, the J call TRBJ1-2; 9 positions match TRBD1. Trimming removed 6 bases from V and 6 bases from J; junction bases left unmatched: 8. The CDR3 runs to 14 residues. CDR1 is MRHNA, CDR2 SNTAGT, per germline. CDR3 loop: CASSEGQGRNGYTF. The DNA of the CDR3 is TGTGCCAGCAGCGAGGGACAGGGAAGGAATGGCTACACCTTC.

The V gene is TRBV3-1 (or the pseudogene TRBV3-2), the J gene TRBJ2-5; 12 nucleotides agree with TRBD2. The CDR3 has 16 amino acids. Per the germline V gene, CDR1 is LGHDT and CDR2 is YNNKEL (reference sequence). V was clipped by 0 bases and J by 5 bases; unmatched bases: 4. The CDR3 region has the DNA TGTGCCAGCAGCCAAGAAACTAGCGGGAGGAGGGAGACCCAGTACTTC. It specifies CASSQETSGRRETQYF.

This clone turned up a few times. J is TRBJ2-1 and V is TRBV20-1; a possible D gene is TRBD1 (6 bases). The V and J ends lost 3 bases and 9 bases respectively, with 15 bases between them. Germline CDR1 is DFQATT and CDR2 is SNEGSKA (reference sequence). The CDR3 spans 13 residues. The CDR3 region is CSASPGALSEQFF. The CDR3 DNA reads as TGCAGTGCTAGTCCAGGGGCGCTTTCTGAGCAGTTCTTC.

The V call is TRBV15, the J call TRBJ1-3, with D unclear. Germline V lookup: CDR1 LNHNV, CDR2 YYDKDF (reference sequence). The V gene lost 6 bases and the J gene lost 0 bases, with 9 bases spanning the gap. This CDR3 contains 14 residues. The CDR3 spells CATRRSDSGNTIYF. DNA for the CDR3: TGTGCCACCAGACGCAGCGACTCTGGAAACACCATATATTTT.

To note about this clone: This same CDR3 is encoded by further DNA sequences in the sample. This chain joins TRBV5-1 and TRBJ1-5; unclear D gene. Germline loops: CDR1 SGHRS, CDR2 YFSETQ. This CDR3 is 14 amino acids long. The ends were cut back, 0 bases at V and 4 bases at J, with 8 bases in the middle. CDR3 DNA: TGCGCCAGCAGCTTGGGGGCAGGAAATCAGCCCCAGCATTTT. It is translated as CASSLGAGNQPQHF.

The chain carries TRBV14 and TRBJ2-1; the D gene is possibly TRBD2 (5 bases). Trimming took 2 bases from V and 0 from J, leaving 11 bases between them. CDR3 length equals 16 residues. CDR1 SGHDN and CDR2 FVKESK come from the germline V gene. CDR3 sequence: CASSQHTGYSYNEQFF. The CDR3 DNA reads as TGTGCCAGCAGCCAACATACGGGGTACTCCTACAATGAGCAGTTCTTC.

The V call is TRBV24-1, the J call TRBJ2-5; 7 positions agree with TRBD1. Germline-derived CDR1 and CDR2 are KGHDR and SFDVKD. With V trimmed by 4 bases and J by 4 bases, 11 bases remained unmatched. The CDR3 is 16 residues long. The CDR3 loop reads CATSDPSTGVGETQYF. The DNA for the CDR3 is TGTGCCACCAGTGACCCCTCAACAGGGGTAGGAGAGACCCAGTACTTC.

The gene calls are TRBV2 and TRBJ2-7, with 10 bases matching TRBD1. This CDR3 spans 15 amino acids. V was clipped by 4 bases and J by 5 bases; unmatched bases: 8. CDR1 SNHLY and CDR2 FYNNEI come from the germline V gene. CDR3 nucleotides: TGTGCCAGCAGTGTGAGGGGACAGGGGTCGAACGAGCAGTACTTC. As protein: CASSVRGQGSNEQYF.

V usage is TRBV7-3 and J usage is TRBJ1-5; a weak D match, TRBD1 (5 bases). The germline V and J ends were trimmed by 5 bases and 6 bases, with 14 bases remaining between them. The CDR3 consists of 14 residues. Germline CDR1 reads SGHTA; CDR2 reads FQGTGA. The CDR3 spells CASSVTGSGQPQHF. The CDR3 DNA sequence: TGTGCCAGCAGCGTTACAGGTTCTGGTCAGCCCCAGCATTTT.

This rearrangement joins TRBV10-3 to TRBJ1-1; D is unclear. The V end lost 3 bases, the J end lost 1 base, and 12 bases lay between the germline ends. This CDR3 has 15 amino acids. CDR1 ENHRY and CDR2 SYGVKD come from the germline V gene. Here the CDR3 reads CAISDLGRSNTEAFF. DNA for the CDR3: TGTGCCATCAGTGACTTGGGGAGATCGAACACTGAAGCTTTCTTT.

V usage is TRBV7-8 and J usage is TRBJ2-3, with 8 positions matching TRBD2. The V segment lost 5 bases and the J segment 3 bases; nucleotides outside the gene matches: 10. Germline V gives CDR1 SGHVS, CDR2 FQNEAQ. The length of the CDR3 is 16 residues. The CDR3 protein is CASSPLLAGMTDTQYF. CDR3 sequence (DNA): TGTGCCAGCAGCCCTTTGTTAGCGGGAATGACAGATACGCAGTATTTT. Full variable domain (remainder filled in from reference TRBV7-8 and TRBJ2-3): GAGVSQSPRYKVAKRGQDVALRCDPISGHVSLFWYQQALGQGPEFLTYFQNEAQLDKSGLPSDRFFAERPEGSVSTLKIQRTQQEDSAVYLCASSPLLAGMTDTQYFGPGTRLTVL.

The chain is built from TRBV19 and TRBJ1-4, with 7 nucleotides matching TRBD1. The CDR3 runs to 15 residues. V lost 3 bases and J lost 7; bases outside the gene matches: 8. Germline V gene sequence: CDR1 LNHDA, CDR2 SQIVND (reference sequence). In DNA, the CDR3 is TGTGCCAGTAGTATTTTGGCAGGGGGAGGTGAAAAACTGTTTTTT. Protein: CASSILAGGGEKLFF. The whole variable domain, filled in from reference TRBV19 and TRBJ1-4, reads DGGITQSPKYLFRKEGQNVTLSCEQNLNHDAMYWYRQDPGQGLRLIYYSQIVNDFQKGDIAEGYSVSREKKESFPLTVTSAQKNPTAFYLCASSILAGGGEKLFFGSGTQLSVL.

J is TRBJ2-5 and V is TRBV24-1, with D possibly being TRBD2 (7 bases). The V gene lost 4 bases and the J gene lost 2 bases, with 13 bases spanning the gap. Germline-derived CDR1 and CDR2 are KGHDR and SFDVKD. The CDR3 has 15 residues. This CDR3 is CATSEGGGRQETQYF. CDR3 coding DNA: TGTGCCACCAGTGAAGGGGGGGGGAGGCAAGAGACCCAGTACTTC.

V gene TRBV11-3 combines with J gene TRBJ1-1; 8 bases fit TRBD1. This CDR3 region has 15 residues. The trim removed 1 base at V and 3 bases at J, leaving 4 bases unmatched. Germline CDR1 is SGHNT and CDR2 is YENEEA. This CDR3 is CASSLGRGRDTEAFF. The CDR3 coding sequence is TGTGCCAGCAGCTTAGGCAGGGGGCGGGACACTGAAGCTTTCTTT.

J is TRBJ2-7 and V is TRBV30; 7 bases map to TRBD1. Germline trimming cut 4 bases from V and 2 bases from J; bases unmatched to any gene: 8. The CDR3 is made up of 14 amino acids. CDR1 GTSNPN and CDR2 SVGIG come from the germline V gene (reference sequence). The CDR3 loop is CAWTLQTGPYEQYF. The CDR3 DNA is TGTGCCTGGACCCTCCAGACAGGGCCCTACGAGCAGTACTTC.

In DNA form, the CDR3 reads TGTGCCAGCAGACGGCAGCCCCAGCATTTT. This encodes CASRRQPQHF. The rearrangement joins TRBV5-6 to TRBJ1-5; the D is unclear. The length of the CDR3 is 10 residues. Deletions cut 5 bases from V and 7 bases from J, with 4 bases between. Per the germline V gene, CDR1 is SGHDT and CDR2 is YYEEEE. The entire variable domain, with the rest obtained from reference TRBV5-6 and TRBJ1-5, is as follows: DAGVTQSPTHLIKTRGQQVTLRCSPKSGHDTVSWYQQALGQGPQFIFQYYEEEERQRGNFPDRFSGHQFPNYSSELNVNALLLGDSALYLCASRRQPQHFGDGTRLSIL.

V is TRBV7-3 and J is TRBJ2-2, with TRBD1 as a possible D gene (5 bases). The V end lost 1 base, the J end lost 7 bases, and 10 bases lay between the germline ends. Germline values: CDR1 SGHTA, CDR2 FQGTGA. The CDR3 runs 14 residues. Written as DNA, the CDR3 is TGTGCCAGCAGCTTAAGGTCCACAGGCGGGGAGCTGTTTTTT. This gives the protein CASSLRSTGGELFF.